This entry features one TCR beta chain sequence. Original handling: Reference gene primer amplification gave estimated nucleated cell counts. The method was immunoSEQ multiplex PCR; TCRdb's version includes in-frame clones alone and lacks a portion of them. From that table come the V and J calls and clone size; the DNA was used to work out D and trimming. In the table there are about 200,000 clones, approximately 84% of which are singletons. The data are from a study of blood T cell repertoires in COVID-19. Study-level background: The study drew acute and convalescent COVID-19 samples from the United States, Italy and Spain. Sources were T cells, B-cell-depleted T cells, or PBMCs; the material itself was cDNA or gDNA.

Germline trimming cut 7 bases from V and 4 bases from J; bases unmatched to any gene: 9. Looked up from germline, CDR1 is SNHLY and CDR2 is FYNNEI. This CDR3 has 14 amino acids. This clonotype was obtained from a human donor with acute or convalescent COVID-19. The donor label of this sample is uncertain. Sequenced: peripheral blood. This rearrangement joins TRBV2 to TRBJ2-7, with TRBD1 matching over 8 bases. CDR3 in DNA: TGTGCCAGCAACGGGCAGGGGGCGGAGTACGAGCAGTACTTC. Protein sequence: CASNGQGAEYEQYF.